The 8 T cell receptor beta chains given below trace back to one sample, sequenced in a study of Tregs in tolerant kidney transplant recipients. This table comes from immunoSEQ multiplex PCR, and its TCRdb copy is limited to in-frame clones, with some not included. The sample holds roughly 250,000 clones, about 80% seen once. Sequenced: CD4+ T cells from blood. The receptors were gathered from a human donor in good health.

The chain employs TRBV7-8 and TRBJ2-7; a possible D gene is TRBD2 (6 bases). The CDR3 runs to 16 residues. Germline CDR1 reads SGHVS; CDR2 reads FQNEAQ. V lost 1 base, J lost 3 bases, and 16 bases lay in between. The CDR3 spells CASSLGPGSGGYEQYF. The CDR3 nucleotides read TGTGCCAGCAGCTTAGGTCCGGGTAGCGGAGGCTACGAGCAGTACTTC.

This chain links TRBV29-1 with TRBJ2-3; D unclear. Germline V lookup: CDR1 SQVTM, CDR2 ANQGSEA. There are 12 residues in the CDR3. The V end lost 3 bases, the J end lost 11 bases, and 15 bases lay between the germline ends. The CDR3 sequence is CSVDRQLALQYF. CDR3 in DNA: TGCAGCGTTGACAGGCAACTCGCTCTGCAGTATTTT.

V usage is TRBV5-1 and J usage is TRBJ2-3; 9 bases are a match to TRBD2. The CDR3 consists of 15 residues. Per the germline V gene, CDR1 is SGHRS and CDR2 is YFSETQ. The V and J ends lost 3 bases and 5 bases, in that order; junction bases with no gene match: 7. CDR3 coding DNA: TGCGCCAGCAGCTGGGGCTCTAGCGGGAAAGATACGCAGTATTTT. Translation: CASSWGSSGKDTQYF.

The chain carries TRBV5-8 and TRBJ2-1; D possibly corresponds to TRBD1 (5 bases). The V gene lost 3 bases and the J gene lost 9 bases, with 19 bases spanning the gap. The V gene's germline CDR1 is SGHTS and CDR2 YDEGEE. This CDR3 region has 15 residues. CDR3 in amino acids: CASSWGKLQGSEQFF. The CDR3 region has the DNA TGTGCCAGCAGCTGGGGTAAATTGCAGGGCAGTGAGCAGTTCTTC.

As for this clone: A junction end diverges from the germline sequence, so it may reflect a read error. This CDR3 is also generated by other DNA sequences in the sample. The chain is built from TRBV7-9 and TRBJ1-1; D is unresolved. CDR3 length equals 13 residues. In germline, CDR1 is SEHNR, CDR2 FQNEAQ (reference sequence). CDR3 sequence reads: CASSLGSDREAFF. As DNA, the CDR3 is TGTGCCAGCAGCTTAGGGTCAGATCGTGAAGCTTTTTTT.

The rearrangement uses TRBV5-1 and TRBJ2-5; 7 bases agree with TRBD1. The trim removed 0 bases at V and 7 bases at J, leaving 6 bases unmatched. The CDR3 contains 14 residues. Germline CDR1 is SGHRS and CDR2 is YFSETQ. CDR3 sequence (DNA): TGCGCCAGCAGCTTGGAACAGGGGTCCGGGACCCAGTACTTC. It encodes CASSLEQGSGTQYF.

The chain employs TRBV5-5 and TRBJ1-1; 9 bases are a match to TRBD1. The germline V gene has CDR1 SGHKS and CDR2 YYEKEE (reference sequence). The trim removed 4 bases at V and 1 base at J, leaving 2 bases unmatched. CDR3 size: 14 residues. This chain's CDR3 is CASSTGGQNTEAFF. CDR3 coding DNA: TGTGCCAGCAGCACAGGGGGCCAGAACACTGAAGCTTTCTTT.

This sequence joins TRBV7-9 and TRBJ2-5, with D possibly matching TRBD2 (5 bases). Germline CDR1 and CDR2: SEHNR and FQNEAQ (reference sequence). V gave up 0 bases and J gave up 7 bases, with 15 bases separating them. The CDR3 runs to 15 residues. The CDR3 reads CASSLAAGPEGTQYF. DNA of the CDR3: TGTGCCAGCAGCTTAGCGGCAGGCCCCGAGGGGACCCAGTACTTC.